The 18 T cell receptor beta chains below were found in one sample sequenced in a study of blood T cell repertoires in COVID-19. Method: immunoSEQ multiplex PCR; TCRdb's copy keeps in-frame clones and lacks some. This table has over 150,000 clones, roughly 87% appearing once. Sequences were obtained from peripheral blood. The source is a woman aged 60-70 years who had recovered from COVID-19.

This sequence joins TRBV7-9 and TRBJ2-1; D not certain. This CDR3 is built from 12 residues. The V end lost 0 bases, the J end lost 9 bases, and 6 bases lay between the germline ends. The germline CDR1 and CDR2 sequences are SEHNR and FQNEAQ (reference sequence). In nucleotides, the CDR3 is TGTGCCAGCAGCTTAGCGCCGAGTGAGCAGTTCTTC. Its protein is CASSLAPSEQFF.

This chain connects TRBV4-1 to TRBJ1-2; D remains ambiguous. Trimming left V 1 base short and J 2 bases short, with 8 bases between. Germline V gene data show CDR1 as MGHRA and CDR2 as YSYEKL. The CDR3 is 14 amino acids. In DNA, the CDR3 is TGCGCCAGCAGCCAAGTTGGCCCGAACTATGGCTACACCTTC. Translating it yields CASSQVGPNYGYTF.

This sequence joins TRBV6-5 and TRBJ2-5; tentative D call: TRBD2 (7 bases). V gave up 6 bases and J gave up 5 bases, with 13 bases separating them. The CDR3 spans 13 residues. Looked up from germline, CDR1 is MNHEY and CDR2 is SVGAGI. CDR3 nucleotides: TGTGCCAGCAGCCGGGGGGCGTGGGAGACCCAGTACTTC. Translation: CASSRGAWETQYF.

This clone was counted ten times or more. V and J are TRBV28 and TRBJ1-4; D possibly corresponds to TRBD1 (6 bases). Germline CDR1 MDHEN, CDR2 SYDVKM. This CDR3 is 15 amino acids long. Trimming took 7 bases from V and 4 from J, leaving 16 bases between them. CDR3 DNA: TGTGCCAGCACCAATCGGGGGGGGCGTAATGAAAAACTGTTTTTT. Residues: CASTNRGGRNEKLFF. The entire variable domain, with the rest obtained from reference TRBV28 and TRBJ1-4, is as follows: DVKVTQSSRYLVKRTGEKVFLECVQDMDHENMFWYRQDPGLGLRLIYFSYDVKMKEKGDIPEGYSVSREKKERFSLILESASTNQTSMYLCASTNRGGRNEKLFFGSGTQLSVL.

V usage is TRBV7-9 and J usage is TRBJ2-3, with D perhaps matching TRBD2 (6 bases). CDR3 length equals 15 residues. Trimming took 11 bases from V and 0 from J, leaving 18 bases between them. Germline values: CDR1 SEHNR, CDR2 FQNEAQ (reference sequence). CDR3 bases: TGTGCCTCCTTCAACCGGGACTTTAGCACAGATACGCAGTATTTT. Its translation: CASFNRDFSTDTQYF.

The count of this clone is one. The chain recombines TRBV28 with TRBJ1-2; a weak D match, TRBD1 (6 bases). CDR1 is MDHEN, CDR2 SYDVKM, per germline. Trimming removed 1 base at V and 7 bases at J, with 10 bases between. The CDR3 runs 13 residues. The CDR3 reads CASSLSGVFGYTF. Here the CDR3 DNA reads TGTGCCAGCAGTTTATCAGGGGTTTTTGGCTACACCTTC.

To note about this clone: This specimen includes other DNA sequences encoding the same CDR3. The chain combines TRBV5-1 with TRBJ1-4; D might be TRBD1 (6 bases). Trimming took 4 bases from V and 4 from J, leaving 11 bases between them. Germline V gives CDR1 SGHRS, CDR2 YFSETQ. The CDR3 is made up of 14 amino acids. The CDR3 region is CASSLGQINEKLFF. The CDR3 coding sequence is TGCGCCAGCAGCCTTGGACAGATTAATGAAAAACTGTTTTTT.

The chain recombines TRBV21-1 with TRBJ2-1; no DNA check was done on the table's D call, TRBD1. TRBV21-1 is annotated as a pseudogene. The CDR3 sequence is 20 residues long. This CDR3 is CASSKGGGQVLACSGNEQFF. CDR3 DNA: TGTGCCAGCAGCAAAGGGGGGGGACAGGTCCTGGCCTGTAGCGGCAATGAGCAGTTCTTC.

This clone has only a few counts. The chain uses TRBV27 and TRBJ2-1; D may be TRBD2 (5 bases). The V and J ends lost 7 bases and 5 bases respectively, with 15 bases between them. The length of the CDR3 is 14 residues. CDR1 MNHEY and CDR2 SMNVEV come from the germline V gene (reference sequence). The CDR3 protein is CASTPWTGDNEQFF. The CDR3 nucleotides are TGTGCCAGCACACCCTGGACTGGAGACAATGAGCAGTTCTTC.

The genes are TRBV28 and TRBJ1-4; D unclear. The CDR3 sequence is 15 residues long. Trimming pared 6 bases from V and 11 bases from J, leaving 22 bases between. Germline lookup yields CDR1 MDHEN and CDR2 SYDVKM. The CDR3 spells CASSLPGVGFEKLFF. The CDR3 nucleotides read TGTGCCAGCAGCCTCCCGGGAGTTGGGTTTGAGAAACTGTTTTTT.

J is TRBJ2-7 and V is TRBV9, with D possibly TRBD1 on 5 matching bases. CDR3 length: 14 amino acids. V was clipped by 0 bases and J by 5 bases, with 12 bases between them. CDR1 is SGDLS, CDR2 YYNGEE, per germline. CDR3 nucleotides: TGTGCCAGCAGCGTAGCTGGCAGGGAAGACGAGCAGTACTTC. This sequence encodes CASSVAGREDEQYF.

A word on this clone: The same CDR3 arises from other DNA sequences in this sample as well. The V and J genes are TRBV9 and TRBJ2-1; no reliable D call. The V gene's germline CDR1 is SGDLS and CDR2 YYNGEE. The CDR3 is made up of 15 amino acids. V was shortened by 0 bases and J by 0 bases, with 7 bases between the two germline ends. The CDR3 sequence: CASSVGASSYNEQFF. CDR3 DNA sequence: TGTGCCAGCAGCGTAGGGGCGAGCTCCTACAATGAGCAGTTCTTC.

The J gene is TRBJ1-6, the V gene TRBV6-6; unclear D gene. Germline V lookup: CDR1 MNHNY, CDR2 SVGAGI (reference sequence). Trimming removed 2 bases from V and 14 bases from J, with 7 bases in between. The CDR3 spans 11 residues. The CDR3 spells CASSYEEALHF. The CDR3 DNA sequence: TGTGCCAGCAGTTACGAGGAGGCCCTCCACTTT.

The chain's CDR3 is CASSAGQGDETQYF. CDR3 DNA sequence: TGCGCCAGCAGCGCGGGACAGGGGGACGAGACCCAGTACTTC. The chain links TRBV5-1 to TRBJ2-5, with 11 bases identical to TRBD1. This CDR3 spans 14 amino acids. CDR1 and CDR2 from the germline V gene are SGHRS and YFSETQ. With V trimmed by 4 bases and J by 5 bases, 4 bases remained unmatched.

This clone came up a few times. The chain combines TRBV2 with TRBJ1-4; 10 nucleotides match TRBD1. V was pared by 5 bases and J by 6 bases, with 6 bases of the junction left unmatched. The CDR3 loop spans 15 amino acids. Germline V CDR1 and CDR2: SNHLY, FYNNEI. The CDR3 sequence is CASSFPGTGDEKLFF. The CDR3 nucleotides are TGTGCCAGCAGTTTCCCCGGGACAGGGGATGAAAAACTGTTTTTT.

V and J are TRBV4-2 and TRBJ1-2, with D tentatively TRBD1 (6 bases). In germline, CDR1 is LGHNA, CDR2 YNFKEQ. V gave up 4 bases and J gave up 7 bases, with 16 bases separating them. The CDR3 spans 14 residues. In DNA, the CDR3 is TGTGCCAGCAGCCCCCCGAACAGGGCTCGTGGCTACACCTTC. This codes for CASSPPNRARGYTF.

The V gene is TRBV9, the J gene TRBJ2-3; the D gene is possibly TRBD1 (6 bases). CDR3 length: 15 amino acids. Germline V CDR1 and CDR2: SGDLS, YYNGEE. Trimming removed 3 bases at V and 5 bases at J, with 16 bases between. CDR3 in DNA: TGTGCCAGCAGCGGACCCCAGGGGCGCGTAGATACGCAGTATTTT. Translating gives CASSGPQGRVDTQYF.

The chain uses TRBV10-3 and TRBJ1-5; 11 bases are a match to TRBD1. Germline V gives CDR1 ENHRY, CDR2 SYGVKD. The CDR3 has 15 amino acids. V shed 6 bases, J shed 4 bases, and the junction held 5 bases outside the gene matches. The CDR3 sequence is CAISEGQGANQPQHF. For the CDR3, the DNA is TGTGCCATCAGCGAAGGACAGGGGGCAAATCAGCCCCAGCATTTT.